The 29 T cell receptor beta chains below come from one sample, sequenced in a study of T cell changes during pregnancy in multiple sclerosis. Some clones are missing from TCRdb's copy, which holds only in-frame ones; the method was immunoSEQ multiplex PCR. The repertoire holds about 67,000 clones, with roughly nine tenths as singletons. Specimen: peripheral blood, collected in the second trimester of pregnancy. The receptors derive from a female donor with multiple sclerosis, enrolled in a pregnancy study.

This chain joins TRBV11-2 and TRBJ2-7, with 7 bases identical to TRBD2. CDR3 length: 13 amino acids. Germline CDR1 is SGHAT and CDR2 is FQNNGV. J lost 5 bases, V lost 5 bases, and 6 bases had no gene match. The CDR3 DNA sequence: TGTGCCAGCAGCCCTCCGGGACTAAACGAGCAGTACTTC. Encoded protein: CASSPPGLNEQYF.

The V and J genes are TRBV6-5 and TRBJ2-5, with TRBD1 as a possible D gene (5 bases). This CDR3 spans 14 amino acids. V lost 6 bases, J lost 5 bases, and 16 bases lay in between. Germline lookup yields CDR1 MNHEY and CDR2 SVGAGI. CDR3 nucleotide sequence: TGTGCCAGCAGCCGTACAGGTCTGGGGGAGACCCAGTACTTC. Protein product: CASSRTGLGETQYF.

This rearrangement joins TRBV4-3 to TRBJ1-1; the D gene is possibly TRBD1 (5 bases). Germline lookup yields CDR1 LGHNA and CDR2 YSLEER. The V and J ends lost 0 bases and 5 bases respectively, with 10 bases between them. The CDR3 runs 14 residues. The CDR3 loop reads CASSQEFRGTEAFF. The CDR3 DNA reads TGCGCCAGCAGCCAAGAGTTCCGGGGGACTGAAGCTTTCTTT.

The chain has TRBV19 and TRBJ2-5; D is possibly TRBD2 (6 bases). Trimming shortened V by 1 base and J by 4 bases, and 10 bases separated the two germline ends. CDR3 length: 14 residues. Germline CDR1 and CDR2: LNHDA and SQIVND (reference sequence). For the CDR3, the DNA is TGTGCCAGTAGTATAGCTGGCGGGACAGAGACCCAGTACTTC. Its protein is CASSIAGGTETQYF.

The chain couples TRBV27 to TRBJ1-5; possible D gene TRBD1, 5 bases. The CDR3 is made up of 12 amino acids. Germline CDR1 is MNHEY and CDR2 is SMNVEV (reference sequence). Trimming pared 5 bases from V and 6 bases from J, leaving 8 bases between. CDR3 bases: TGTGCCAGCAGTAACCAGGGTCAGCCCCAGCATTTT. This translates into CASSNQGQPQHF.

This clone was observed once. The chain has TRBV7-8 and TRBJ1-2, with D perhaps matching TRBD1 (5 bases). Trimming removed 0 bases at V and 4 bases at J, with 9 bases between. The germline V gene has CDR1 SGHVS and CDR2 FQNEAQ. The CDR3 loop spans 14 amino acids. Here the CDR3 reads CASSLARQGYGYTF. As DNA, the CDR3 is TGTGCCAGCAGCTTAGCTCGTCAGGGCTATGGCTACACCTTC. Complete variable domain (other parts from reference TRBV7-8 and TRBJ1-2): GAGVSQSPRYKVAKRGQDVALRCDPISGHVSLFWYQQALGQGPEFLTYFQNEAQLDKSGLPSDRFFAERPEGSVSTLKIQRTQQEDSAVYLCASSLARQGYGYTFGSGTRLTVV.

CDR3 sequence (DNA): TGTGCCAGCAGCCCCACATACAACTATGGCTACACCTTC. This codes for CASSPTYNYGYTF. The chain combines TRBV5-6 with TRBJ1-2; D uncertain. This CDR3 is 13 amino acids long. Germline assignment: CDR1 SGHDT and CDR2 YYEEEE. Trimming left V 4 bases short and J 2 bases short, with 9 bases between. Using reference TRBV5-6 and TRBJ1-2 for the parts outside the CDR3, the full variable domain is DAGVTQSPTHLIKTRGQQVTLRCSPKSGHDTVSWYQQALGQGPQFIFQYYEEEERQRGNFPDRFSGHQFPNYSSELNVNALLLGDSALYLCASSPTYNYGYTFGSGTRLTVV.

In DNA, the CDR3 is TGTGCCAGTAGTATAATGACGGGCTATGGCTACACCTTC. Residues: CASSIMTGYGYTF. The V call is TRBV19, the J call TRBJ1-2; D gene uncertain. This CDR3 spans 13 amino acids. The germline gives CDR1 LNHDA, CDR2 SQIVND (reference sequence). V dropped 2 bases and J dropped 4 bases, with 8 bases sitting between them.

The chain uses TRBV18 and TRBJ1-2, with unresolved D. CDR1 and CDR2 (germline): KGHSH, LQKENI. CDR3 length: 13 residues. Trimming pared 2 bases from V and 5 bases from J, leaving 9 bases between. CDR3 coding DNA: TGTGCCAGCTCACCAACCGGGGAATATGGCTACACCTTC. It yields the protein CASSPTGEYGYTF.

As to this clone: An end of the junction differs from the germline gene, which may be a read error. The CDR3: CASSGQGEPNSEAFF. In DNA, the CDR3 is TGCGCCAGCTCAGGTCAGGGGGAGCCGAACTCTGAAGCTTTCTTT. The chain has TRBV5-1 and TRBJ1-1; 7 positions agree with TRBD1. From germline, CDR1 is SGHRS and CDR2 YFSETQ. The CDR3 has 15 residues.

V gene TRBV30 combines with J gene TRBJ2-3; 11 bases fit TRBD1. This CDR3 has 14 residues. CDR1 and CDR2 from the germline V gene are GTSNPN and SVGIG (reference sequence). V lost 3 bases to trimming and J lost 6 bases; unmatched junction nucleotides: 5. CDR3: CAWSPGQGGDTQYF. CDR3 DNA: TGTGCCTGGAGCCCGGGACAGGGGGGGGATACGCAGTATTTT.

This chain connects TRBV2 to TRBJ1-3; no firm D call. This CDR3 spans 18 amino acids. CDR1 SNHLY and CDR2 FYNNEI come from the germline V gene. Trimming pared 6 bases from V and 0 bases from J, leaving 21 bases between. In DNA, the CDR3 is TGTGCCAGCAGCACCCGTCTATCGGGGAAAGTCTCTGGAAACACCATATATTTT. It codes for CASSTRLSGKVSGNTIYF.

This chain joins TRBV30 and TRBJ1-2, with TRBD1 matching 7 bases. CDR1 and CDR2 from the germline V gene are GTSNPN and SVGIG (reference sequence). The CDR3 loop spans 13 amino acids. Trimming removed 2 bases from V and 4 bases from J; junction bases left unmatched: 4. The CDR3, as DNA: TGTGCCTGGAGTAGAGGGACAGCCTATGGCTACACCTTC. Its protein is CAWSRGTAYGYTF.

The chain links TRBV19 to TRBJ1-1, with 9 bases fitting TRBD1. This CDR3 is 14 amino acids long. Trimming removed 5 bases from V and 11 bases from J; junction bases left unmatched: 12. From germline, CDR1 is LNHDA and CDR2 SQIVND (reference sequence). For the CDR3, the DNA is TGTGCCAGTAGTGCCCGGGACAGGGCAATCGCGGCTTTCTTT. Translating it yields CASSARDRAIAAFF.

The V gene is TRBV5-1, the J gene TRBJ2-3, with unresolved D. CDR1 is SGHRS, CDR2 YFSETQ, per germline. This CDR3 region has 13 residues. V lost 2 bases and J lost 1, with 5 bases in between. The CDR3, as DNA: TGCGCCAGCAGCTTAGAGGGCACAGATACGCAGTATTTT. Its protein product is CASSLEGTDTQYF.

The CDR3 spells CASSLDRGNGYTF. CDR3 bases: TGTGCCAGCAGCTTAGACAGGGGCAATGGCTACACCTTC. The chain couples TRBV7-3 to TRBJ1-2; 8 bases match TRBD1. CDR1 and CDR2 (germline): SGHTA, FQGTGA. V lost 2 bases and J lost 6; bases outside the gene matches: 2. The CDR3 is made up of 13 amino acids.

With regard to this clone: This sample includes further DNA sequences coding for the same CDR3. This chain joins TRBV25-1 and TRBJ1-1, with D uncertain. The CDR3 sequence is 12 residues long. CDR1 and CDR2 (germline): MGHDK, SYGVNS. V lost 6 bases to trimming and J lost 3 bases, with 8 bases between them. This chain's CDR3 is CASSVFDTEAFF. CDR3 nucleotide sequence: TGTGCCAGCAGCGTCTTCGACACTGAAGCTTTCTTT. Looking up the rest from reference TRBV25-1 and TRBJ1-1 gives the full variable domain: EADIYQTPRYLVIGTGKKITLECSQTMGHDKMYWYQQDPGMELHLIHYSYGVNSTEKGDLSSESTVSRIRTEHFPLTLESARPSHTSQYLCASSVFDTEAFFGQGTRLTVV.

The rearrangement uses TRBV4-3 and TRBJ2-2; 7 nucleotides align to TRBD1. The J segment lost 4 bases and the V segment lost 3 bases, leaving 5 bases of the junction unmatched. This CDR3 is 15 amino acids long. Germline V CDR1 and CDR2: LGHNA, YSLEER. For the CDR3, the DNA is TGCGCCAGCAGCCAGGACCACAGGGGCACCGGGGAGCTGTTTTTT. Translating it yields CASSQDHRGTGELFF.

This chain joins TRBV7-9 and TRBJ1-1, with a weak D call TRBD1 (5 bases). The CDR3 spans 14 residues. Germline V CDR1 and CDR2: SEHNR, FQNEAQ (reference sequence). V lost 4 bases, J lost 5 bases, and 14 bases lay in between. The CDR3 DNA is TGTGCCAGCAGCTCCGGGACGGGGAGGACTGAAGCTTTCTTT. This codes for CASSSGTGRTEAFF.

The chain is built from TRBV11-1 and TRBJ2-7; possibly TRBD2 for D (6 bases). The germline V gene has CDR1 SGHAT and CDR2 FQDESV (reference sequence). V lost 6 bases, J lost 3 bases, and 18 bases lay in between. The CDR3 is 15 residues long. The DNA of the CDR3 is TGTGCCAGCAGTCGTACGGGGGTGTCCGGCTACGAGCAGTACTTC. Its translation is CASSRTGVSGYEQYF.

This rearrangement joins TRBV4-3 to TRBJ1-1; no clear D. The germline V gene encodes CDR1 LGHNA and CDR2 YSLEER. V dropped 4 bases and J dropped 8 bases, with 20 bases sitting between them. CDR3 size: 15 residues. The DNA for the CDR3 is TGCGCCAGCAGCCGAATATCCGGGTCGGGAGGAGAAGCTTTCTTT. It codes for CASSRISGSGGEAFF.

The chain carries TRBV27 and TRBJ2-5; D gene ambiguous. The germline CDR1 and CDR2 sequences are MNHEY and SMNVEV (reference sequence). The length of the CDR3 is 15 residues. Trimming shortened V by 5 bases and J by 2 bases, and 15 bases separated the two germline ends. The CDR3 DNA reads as TGTGCCAGCAGTCCGCGCGCTCTTTCTCAAGAGACCCAGTACTTC. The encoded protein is CASSPRALSQETQYF.

The CDR3 sequence is CASSVGTLSSTDTQYF. CDR3 sequence (DNA): TGTGCCAGCAGCGTAGGAACTCTAAGTAGCACAGATACGCAGTATTTT. The chain combines TRBV9 with TRBJ2-3; D uncertain. Between the trimmed V and J ends, which lost 0 bases and 0 bases, there was a span of 11 bases. This CDR3 is built from 16 residues. The V gene's germline CDR1 is SGDLS and CDR2 YYNGEE.

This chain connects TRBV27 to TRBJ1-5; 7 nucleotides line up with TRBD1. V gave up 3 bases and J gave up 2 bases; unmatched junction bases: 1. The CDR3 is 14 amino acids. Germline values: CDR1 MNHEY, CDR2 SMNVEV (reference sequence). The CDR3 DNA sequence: TGTGCCAGCAGTTTCGGGACAGGCAATCAGCCCCAGCATTTT. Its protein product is CASSFGTGNQPQHF.

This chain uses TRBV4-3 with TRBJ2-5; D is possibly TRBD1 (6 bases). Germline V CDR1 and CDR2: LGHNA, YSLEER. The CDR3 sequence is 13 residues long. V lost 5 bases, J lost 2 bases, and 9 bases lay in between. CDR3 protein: CASSAQGQETQYF. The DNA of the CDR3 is TGCGCCAGCAGCGCACAGGGACAAGAGACCCAGTACTTC.

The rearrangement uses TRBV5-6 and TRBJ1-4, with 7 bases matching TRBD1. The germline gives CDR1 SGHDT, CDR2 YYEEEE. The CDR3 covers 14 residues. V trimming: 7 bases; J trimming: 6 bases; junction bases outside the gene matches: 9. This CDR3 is CASGRQGPYEKLFF. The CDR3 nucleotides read TGTGCCAGCGGACGACAGGGCCCGTATGAAAAACTGTTTTTT.

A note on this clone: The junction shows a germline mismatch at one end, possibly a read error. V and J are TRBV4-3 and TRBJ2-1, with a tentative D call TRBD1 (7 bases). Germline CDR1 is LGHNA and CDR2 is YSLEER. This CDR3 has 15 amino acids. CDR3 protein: CASSQGGGVYNEQFF. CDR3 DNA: TGCGCCAGCAGTCAAGGAGGGGGCGTCTACAATGAGCAGTTCTTC.

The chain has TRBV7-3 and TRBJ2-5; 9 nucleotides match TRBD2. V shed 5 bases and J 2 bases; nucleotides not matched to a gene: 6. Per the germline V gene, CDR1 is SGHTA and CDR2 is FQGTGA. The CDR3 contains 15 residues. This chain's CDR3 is CASSRAGGRQETQYF. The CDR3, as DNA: TGTGCCAGCAGCCGAGCGGGGGGTCGACAAGAGACCCAGTACTTC.

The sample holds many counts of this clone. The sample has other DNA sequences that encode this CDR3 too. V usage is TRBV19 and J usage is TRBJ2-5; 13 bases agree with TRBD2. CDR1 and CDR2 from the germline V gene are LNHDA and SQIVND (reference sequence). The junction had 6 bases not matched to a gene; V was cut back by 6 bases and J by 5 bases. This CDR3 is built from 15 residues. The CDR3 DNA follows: TGTGCCAGTAGCCGGACTAGCGGGAGTCTTGAGACCCAGTACTTC. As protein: CASSRTSGSLETQYF.